The rows below give T cell receptor beta chains drawn from one sample of a study of cytomegalovirus exposure and HLA in healthy donors. Assay: immunoSEQ multiplex PCR; the TCRdb copy retains only in-frame clones and omits some. The specimen's table records some 120,000 clones. Sequenced: PBMCs. The source is a man aged 30 to 45 in good health and CMV-seronegative. The CDR3 runs from the conserved cysteine through the conserved F or W. Each record gives: J gene, D gene, V gene, CDR3 DNA, CDR3 protein. D genes are given only for firm matches.

>TRBJ2-1|NA|TRBV6-1
TGTGCCAGCAGTCTCCCCCAGGGAGGCGAGCAGTTCTTC
CASSLPQGGEQFF
>TRBJ1-6|NA|TRBV7-8
TGTGCCAGCAGCTTAGACCCGGGGGATGGTTCACCCCTCCACTTT
CASSLDPGDGSPLHF
>TRBJ1-2|NA|TRBV2
TGTGCCAGCAGGAGCGGGACCACTAACTATGGCTACACCTTC
CASRSGTTNYGYTF
>TRBJ2-5|NA|TRBV5-1
TGCGCCAGCAGCTTGGAAGGGATAGGGGCAAGGGAGACCCAGTACTTC
CASSLEGIGARETQYF
>TRBJ2-3|TRBD1|TRBV5-1
TGCGCCAGCAGCTTGGCCGGACAGGGCCCAGATACGCAGTATTTT
CASSLAGQGPDTQYF
>TRBJ1-4|TRBD1|TRBV11-2
TGTGCCAGCAGAGGAGGGACAGGGAGAAGAGCTAATGAAAAACTGTTTTTT
CASRGGTGRRANEKLFF
>TRBJ2-7|NA|TRBV7-8
TGTGCCAGCAGCTTACTCTACGAGCAGTACTTC
CASSLLYEQYF
>TRBJ2-2|NA|TRBV6-1
TGTGCCAGCAGTTCACAGGGATCCGGGGAGCTGTTTTTT
CASSSQGSGELFF
>TRBJ2-7|NA|TRBV29-1
TGCAGCGTTGAGCTCCGAGACAGGGAGGATTACGAGCAGTACTTC
CSVELRDREDYEQYF
>TRBJ1-2|NA|TRBV6-5
TGTGCCAGCAGTTCGGCCGGAGGAGACTATGGCTACACCTTC
CASSSAGGDYGYTF
>TRBJ1-3|TRBD1|TRBV30
TGTGCCTGGAGTGGTCGAGCCAGGGGGGTTCTGACCATATATTTT
CAWSGRARGVLTIYF
>TRBJ1-4|TRBD1|TRBV30
TGTGCCTGGAGTCCGCGAGGACAGGTTTTTAATGAAAAACTGTTTTTT
CAWSPRGQVFNEKLFF
>TRBJ2-7|TRBD1|TRBV7-2
TGTGCCAGCAGCCGATCGCGCGGCGACAGGGGGAACCCCTCCTACGAGCAGTACTTC
CASSRSRGDRGNPSYEQYF
>TRBJ2-3|TRBD1|TRBV5-1
TGCGCCAGCAGCTCCCGTGGGACAGGGGGCATTTCTCGGACAGATACGCAGTATTTT
CASSSRGTGGISRTDTQYF
>TRBJ1-2|NA|TRBV6-6
TGTGCCAGCACAAAAGGAGTTCCTAACTATGGCTACACCTTC
CASTKGVPNYGYTF
>TRBJ1-5|TRBD1|TRBV7-2
TGTGCCAGCAGCCCGTGGGACAGGGGCGCCCGGTATAGCAATCAGCCCCAGCATTTT
CASSPWDRGARYSNQPQHF
>TRBJ2-7|TRBD1|TRBV30
TGTGCCTGGACCGTAGGGGGCGACTCCTACGAGCAGTACTTC
CAWTVGGDSYEQYF
>TRBJ1-2|NA|TRBV6-1
TGTGCCAGCCGACGGGAGCTCAACTATGGCTACACCTTC
CASRRELNYGYTF
>TRBJ1-5|NA|TRBV29-1
TGCAGCGTTGACCCCGGGACATTCCCCCAGCATTTT
CSVDPGTFPQHF
>TRBJ2-1|TRBD2|TRBV7-8
TGTGCCAGCAGCTTAACGTCATTGCGGGGGTACAATGAGCAGTTCTTC
CASSLTSLRGYNEQFF
>TRBJ2-2|NA|TRBV6-6
TGTGCCAGCAGTTACGGTGGAGGGAACACCGGGGAGCTGTTTTTT
CASSYGGGNTGELFF
>TRBJ1-2|NA|TRBV5-4
TGTGCCAGCAGCCGGGACGGGGGGTATGACTATGGCTACACCTTC
CASSRDGGYDYGYTF
>TRBJ1-1|TRBD1|TRBV6-4
TGTGCCAGCAGTGCCCGGACAGGGCACACTGAAGCTTTCTTT
CASSARTGHTEAFF
>TRBJ2-2|TRBD2|TRBV5-1
TGCGCCAGCGGGCAGGGAGGGTCCAACGCCGGGGAGCTGTTTTTT
CASGQGGSNAGELFF
>TRBJ1-3|NA|TRBV6-6
TGTGCCAGCGGGAAAGAGGGCGCTTCTGGAAACACCATATATTTT
CASGKEGASGNTIYF
>TRBJ2-1|TRBD2|TRBV5-6
TGTGCCAGCAGCTCAGCCCCGGGGGGCAATGAGCAGTTCTTC
CASSSAPGGNEQFF
>TRBJ1-5|NA|TRBV2
TGTGCCAGCAGTGACAGTAGCGGGCTGAACAATCAGCCCCAGCATTTT
CASSDSSGLNNQPQHF
>TRBJ1-5|NA|TRBV27
TGTGCCAGCAGTTTATCCTATAGCAATCAGCCCCAGCATTTT
CASSLSYSNQPQHF
>TRBJ2-7|TRBD1|TRBV30
TGTGCCTGGGACAGGGGTGGTTACGAGCAGTACTTC
CAWDRGGYEQYF
>TRBJ2-3|NA|TRBV2
TGTGCCAGCAGGGACAGAACAGATACGCAGTATTTT
CASRDRTDTQYF
>TRBJ1-2|NA|TRBV19
TGTGCCAGTAGTAATATCGGACAGACCTTTGGCTACACCTTC
CASSNIGQTFGYTF
>TRBJ1-2|NA|TRBV5-5
TGTGCCAGCAGCTTGTCCCTTGACAAGCGGAATGGCTACACCTTC
CASSLSLDKRNGYTF
>TRBJ2-1|TRBD2|TRBV7-3
TGTGCCAGCAGCTCGCGGGGGGGTCCCTACAATGAGCAGTTCTTC
CASSSRGGPYNEQFF
>TRBJ1-4|NA|TRBV18
TGTGCCAGCTCACCAATTACGCAGGGTAATGAAAAACTGTTTTTT
CASSPITQGNEKLFF
>TRBJ2-1|NA|TRBV5-1
TGCGCCAGCAGCCACCCCGTCGGACTCGGGAGTAATGAGCAGTTCTTC
CASSHPVGLGSNEQFF
>TRBJ1-4|TRBD1|TRBV5-1
TGCGCCAGCAGCTTGGCCAGGGGGACTGGGGAAAAACTGTTTTTT
CASSLARGTGEKLFF
>TRBJ2-7|NA|TRBV7-2
TGTGCCAGCAGCGGGCTTTCCTACGAGCAGTACTTC
CASSGLSYEQYF
>TRBJ2-3|TRBD2|TRBV30
TGTGCCTCGGTGGCGGGGGGCACAGATACGCAGTATTTT
CASVAGGTDTQYF
>TRBJ2-7|TRBD1|TRBV5-6
TGTGCCAGCAGCCGAACCGGGACAGACTACGAGCAGTACTTC
CASSRTGTDYEQYF
>TRBJ2-2|NA|TRBV7-8
TGTGCCAGCAGCTTAGTCGGTTCCACCGGGGAGCTGTTTTTT
CASSLVGSTGELFF
>TRBJ2-5|NA|TRBV6-5
TGTGCCAGCAGCCAGACGGGGGGCGGCGGGGAGACCCAGTACTTC
CASSQTGGGGETQYF
>TRBJ2-5|TRBD2|TRBV7-2
TGTGCCAGCAGCTCAACTAGCGGCCAAGAGACCCAGTACTTC
CASSSTSGQETQYF
>TRBJ2-7|TRBD1|TRBV7-9
TGTGCCAGCAGCTTAGCGCAAGGACAGGGGGTTTCCTACGAGCAGTACTTC
CASSLAQGQGVSYEQYF
>TRBJ2-2|NA|TRBV7-8
TGTGCCAGCAGCTTACGGGACACTAACACCGGGGAGCTGTTTTTT
CASSLRDTNTGELFF
>TRBJ2-7|NA|TRBV5-1
TGCGCCAGCAGCTTGCGACAGGACTCCTACGAGCAGTACTTC
CASSLRQDSYEQYF
>TRBJ2-1|TRBD2|TRBV4-2
TGTGCCAGCAGCCAAGATCCCGGACTAGCGGGGGGGAGCTCCTACAATGAGCAGTTCTTC
CASSQDPGLAGGSSYNEQFF
>TRBJ1-2|NA|TRBV27
TGTGCCAGCAGTTTAAACAGAATAGCGGGAGGCTACACCTTC
CASSLNRIAGGYTF
>TRBJ2-7|NA|TRBV6-4
TGTGCCAGCGCCGAATGGGGAGGTCGCGAGCAGTACTTC
CASAEWGGREQYF
>TRBJ2-4|NA|TRBV19
TGTGCCAGTAGTCCCCAGATTCAGTACTTC
CASSPQIQYF
>TRBJ1-6|TRBD1|TRBV2
TGTGCCAGTGCCGTTGAGGGGGCCGATTCACCCCTCCACTTT
CASAVEGADSPLHF